The sample holds a few counts of the clone carrying this T cell receptor beta chain. Semi-nested PCR with Nested Universal Primer A followed constant-region reverse priming of full-length variable regions. TCRdb used MiXCR to reprocess the 5' RACE reads, holding one entry per CDR3 protein. Found here are about 55,000 distinct CDR3 sequences, 17% of them singletons; the top ten hold approximately 2.3%. Germline V gene lookup returns CDR1 DFQATT and CDR2 SNEGSKA (reference sequence). V was clipped by 0 bases and J by 3 bases, with 9 bases between them. The CDR3 is 14 amino acids. Naive CD4+ T cells were purified with Tregs depleted by CD25.

The chain uses TRBV20-1 and TRBJ1-5, with a tentative D call TRBD1 (5 bases). Input material: naive CD4+ T cells sorted from blood. As to subset: naive CD4+ T cells, CD4+CD45RA+CD25-. The TCR originated in a female donor with breast cancer. CDR3 protein: CSAREGRVNQPQHF. The CDR3 DNA is TGCAGTGCTAGAGAGGGACGGGTCAATCAGCCCCAGCATTTT.